A selection of T cell receptor beta chains follows, all from one sample in a study of T cells after yellow fever vaccination. TCRdb re-derived calls from the 5' RACE reads in MiXCR, one entry per CDR3 protein. This sample yields approximately 300,000 distinct CDR3 sequences, of which over 8.5% are seen a single time; 3% to 4% belongs to the top ten. The starting material was CD4+ T cells sorted from PBMCs, obtained 45 days after the yellow fever booster vaccination. The receptors come from a young man who received the YFV17D yellow fever vaccine. CDR3s include the opening cysteine and the closing phenylalanine or tryptophan. A D gene is named only where the DNA matches it firmly. Size is stated for part of the rows, as once, few or many counts, or as a class when the clone is expanded.

TRBD1 | TRBJ1-6 | few | TRBV20-1 | CSARDHGTVNSPLHF | TGCAGTGCTAGAGACCACGGGACAGTAAATTCACCCCTCCACTTT
TRBD2 | TRBJ2-5 | many | TRBV28 | CASSFPSGTIETQYF | TGTGCCAGCAGTTTCCCCTCTGGGACTATAGAGACCCAGTACTTC
TRBD1 | TRBJ1-2 | . | TRBV10-2 | CASSIDRGTFYGYTF | TGCGCCAGCAGTATCGACAGGGGGACTTTCTATGGCTACACCTTC
. | TRBJ2-5 | many | TRBV18 | CASSRNREETQYF | TGTGCCAGCTCACGTAACAGGGAGGAGACCCAGTACTTC
. | TRBJ1-4 | . | TRBV10-3 | CASSEATNEKLFF | TGTGCCTCGTCAGAGGCAACTAATGAAAAACTGTTTTTT
. | TRBJ1-1 | . | TRBV4-3 | CASSQDLGGSEGNTEAFF | TGCGCCAGCAGCCAAGACTTGGGGGGGTCCGAGGGTAACACTGAAGCTTTCTTT
TRBD2 | TRBJ2-3 | . | TRBV5-1 | CASIDLAGTDTQYF | TGCGCCAGCATAGACCTAGCGGGCACAGATACGCAGTATTTT
. | TRBJ2-1 | few | TRBV5-1 | CASSSQVDEQFF | TGCGCCAGCAGCTCCCAGGTGGATGAGCAGTTCTTC
. | TRBJ1-5 | . | TRBV5-3 | CARVSGGKSQPQHF | TGTGCCAGAGTTTCGGGGGGAAAGAGTCAGCCCCAGCATTTT
. | TRBJ1-3 | few | TRBV10-3 | CAISESWGFGNTIYF | TGTGCCATCAGTGAGTCGTGGGGTTTTGGAAACACCATATATTTT
. | TRBJ2-6 | . | TRBV5-4 | CASSLGGTGSSGANVLTF | TGTGCCAGCAGCTTGGGAGGGACGGGAAGCTCTGGGGCCAACGTCCTGACTTTC
. | TRBJ2-1 | few | TRBV7-2 | CASTRGSSDEQFF | TGTGCCAGCACGCGGGGTTCGAGCGATGAGCAGTTCTTC
TRBD1 | TRBJ2-7 | . | TRBV11-2 | CASSDRDSGSYEQYF | TGTGCCAGCAGCGACCGGGACAGCGGCTCCTACGAGCAGTACTTC
. | TRBJ2-5 | . | TRBV27 | CASPPGRGQETQYF | TGTGCCAGCCCCCCGGGCAGGGGCCAAGAGACCCAGTACTTC
. | TRBJ2-1 | . | TRBV11-2 | CASSLGRAGLSEQFF | TGTGCCAGCAGCTTAGGTCGGGCAGGGCTGAGTGAGCAGTTCTTC
. | TRBJ2-2 | few | TRBV5-1 | CASISQPNTGELFF | TGCGCCAGCATCTCACAGCCGAACACCGGGGAGCTGTTTTTT
TRBD1 | TRBJ2-1 | few | TRBV5-1 | CASQRTGLREQFF | TGCGCCAGCCAAAGGACAGGGCTAAGAGAGCAGTTCTTC
. | TRBJ2-1 | many | TRBV5-1 | CASSRDQTYEQFF | TGCGCCAGCAGCCGGGACCAGACCTATGAGCAGTTCTTC
. | TRBJ2-4 | few | TRBV3-1 | CASSQGGGRGLNIQYF | TGTGCCAGCAGCCAAGGTGGAGGGCGCGGTTTAAACATTCAGTACTTC
. | TRBJ1-4 | . | TRBV11-2 | CASSFRPGLKYEKLFF | TGTGCCAGCAGTTTCAGACCCGGTCTAAAGTATGAAAAACTGTTTTTT
. | TRBJ1-1 | many | TRBV7-9 | CASSLAVVQGADEAFF | TGTGCCAGCAGCTTAGCCGTGGTGCAGGGCGCGGATGAAGCTTTCTTT
TRBD1 | TRBJ1-2 | few | TRBV4-1 | CASSQGLRQGAAYGYTF | TGCGCCAGCAGCCAAGGGTTACGACAGGGGGCGGCCTATGGCTACACCTTC
TRBD2 | TRBJ2-3 | many | TRBV11-2 | CASGRGSSGVGTDTQYF | TGTGCCAGCGGCCGGGGGTCTAGCGGGGTTGGCACAGATACGCAGTATTTT
. | TRBJ2-2 | few | TRBV7-9 | CASSLGLSNTGELFF | TGTGCCAGCAGCTTGGGACTCTCGAACACCGGGGAGCTGTTTTTT
TRBD2 | TRBJ2-3 | few | TRBV7-9 | CASSFTSGGPGDTQYF | TGTGCCAGCAGCTTTACTAGCGGGGGGCCCGGAGATACGCAGTATTTT
TRBD1 | TRBJ1-1 | many | TRBV12-3/TRBV12-4 | CASSSPGQGTEAFF | TGTGCCAGCAGTTCCCCGGGACAGGGGACTGAAGCTTTCTTT
. | TRBJ2-3 | few | TRBV9 | CASSRVADTQYF | TGTGCCAGCAGCCGTGTTGCAGATACGCAGTATTTT
TRBD2 | TRBJ2-3 | . | TRBV7-2 | CASSTRLAGDRTDTQYF | TGTGCCAGCAGCACCCGACTAGCGGGGGATCGCACAGATACGCAGTATTTT
. | TRBJ2-5 | few | TRBV5-1 | CASSGAQMYQETQYF | TGCGCCAGCAGCGGTGCTCAGATGTACCAAGAGACCCAGTACTTC
. | TRBJ2-6 | few | TRBV11-2 | CATGANVLTF | TGTGCCACCGGGGCCAACGTCCTGACTTTC
. | TRBJ2-5 | . | TRBV7-2 | CASSFPIRGLGTQYF | TGTGCCAGCAGCTTCCCGATCCGGGGGTTAGGGACCCAGTACTTC
TRBD2 | TRBJ2-1 | . | TRBV5-1 | CASKNSGHNEQFF | TGCGCCAGCAAGAATAGCGGGCACAATGAGCAGTTCTTC
TRBD1 | TRBJ1-4 | . | TRBV5-1 | CASSLVGTGSFEKLFF | TGCGCCAGCAGCTTGGTGGGGACAGGGAGTTTTGAAAAACTGTTTTTT
TRBD1 | TRBJ2-1 | few | TRBV11-2 | CASSSRPTGFNEQFF | TGTGCCAGCAGCTCCCGACCGACAGGGTTTAATGAGCAGTTCTTC
TRBD1 | TRBJ1-3 | . | TRBV18 | CASSPPGQGNTIYF | TGTGCCAGCTCACCACCGGGACAGGGAAACACCATATATTTT
. | TRBJ1-6 | few | TRBV6-2/TRBV6-3 | CASRRGVSLHF | TGTGCCAGCAGGAGAGGGGTTTCCCTCCACTTT
. | TRBJ1-6 | few | TRBV18 | CASSPPSRPGGSPLHF | TGTGCCAGCTCACCACCTTCGAGGCCGGGAGGTTCACCCCTCCACTTT
TRBD2 | TRBJ2-7 | . | TRBV18 | CASSPIAGGTYEQYF | TGTGCCAGCTCACCAATAGCGGGGGGAACCTACGAGCAGTACTTC
. | TRBJ1-1 | many | TRBV7-9 | CASSRGNTLVFF | TGTGCCAGCAGCAGAGGGAATACATTGGTTTTCTTT
TRBD2 | TRBJ2-1 | . | TRBV12-5 | CASGFNHPAGGKYNEQFF | TGTGCTAGTGGCTTTAACCATCCCGCGGGGGGAAAATACAATGAGCAGTTCTTC
TRBD1 | TRBJ1-1 | . | TRBV7-2 | CASSLAQGAEAFF | TGTGCCAGCAGCTTAGCTCAGGGGGCTGAAGCTTTCTTT
TRBD2 | TRBJ2-3 | . | TRBV30 | CAWVAGVFDTQYF | TGTGCCTGGGTAGCGGGGGTCTTCGATACGCAGTATTTT
TRBD1 | TRBJ2-2 | . | TRBV6-5 | CASSKGQGTGELFF | TGTGCCAGCAGCAAGGGACAGGGGACCGGGGAGCTGTTTTTT
. | TRBJ1-5 | few | TRBV4-1 | CASSQGPHNPSNQPQHF | TGCGCCAGCAGCCAAGGCCCCCACAACCCTAGCAATCAGCCCCAGCATTTT
. | TRBJ2-1 | many | TRBV5-1 | CASSFGGYNEQFF | TGCGCCAGCAGCTTTGGGGGCTACAATGAGCAGTTCTTC
TRBD2 | TRBJ2-3 | . | TRBV7-9 | CASSPWASGGTDTQYF | TGTGCCAGCAGCCCATGGGCTAGCGGGGGCACAGATACGCAGTATTTT
TRBD2 | TRBJ2-2 | many | TRBV7-3 | CASRGGDTGELFF | TGTGCCAGCAGGGGGGGGGACACCGGGGAGCTGTTTTTT
. | TRBJ1-3 | . | TRBV29-1 | CSALSGNTTYF | TGCAGCGCCCTCTCTGGAAACACCACATATTTT
. | TRBJ2-4 | . | TRBV19 | CASSIEPFGAKNIQYF | TGTGCCAGTAGTATAGAGCCTTTCGGAGCCAAAAACATTCAGTACTTC
. | TRBJ1-4 | few | TRBV6-2/TRBV6-3 | CASSYSARTMGKLFF | TGTGCCAGCAGTTACTCAGCTAGAACGATGGGAAAACTGTTTTTT
. | TRBJ1-2 | few | TRBV25-1 | CASRQVNYGYTF | TGTGCCAGCAGACAGGTTAACTATGGCTACACCTTC
TRBD2 | TRBJ2-5 | few | TRBV4-3 | CASSQKRGVAGEQETQYF | TGCGCCAGCAGCCAAAAAAGGGGGGTAGCGGGGGAACAAGAGACCCAGTACTTC